The T cell receptor (beta chain) described here comes from a study of blood T cell repertoires in COVID-19 (dated by TCRdb to about 2020). Broadly, across the study: Collaborator samples came from the United States, Italy and Spain and covered acute and convalescent phases of COVID-19. The material from the prospective study consisted of cDNA or gDNA derived from T cells, B-cell-depleted T cells, or PBMCs. Subjects who had been exposed to COVID-19, were actively infected with it, or had recovered from it provided the deeply sampled blood TCRbeta repertoires that made up the dataset. The repertoires were released in a freely available public database meant as a resource for research on the immune response to SARS-CoV-2. Samples were obtained from the ongoing ImmuneRACE study (first 160 participants) and from some 1,300 subjects provided by 6 global collaborators. The sample metadata nearly always contained a de-identified subject ID, COVID-19 status, age in years and sex. Where HLA class I and class II types were available, the types were taken from metadata supplied by the sample provider, not from assay-based typing.

TCRbeta CDR3 regions were amplified from genomic DNA by means of the immunoSEQ Assay, a bias-controlled multiplex PCR. The published analysis was carried out like this. Nucleated cell counts per sample were estimated from amplification of reference gene primers within the assay. To quantify the absolute abundance of each unique TCRbeta CDR3 rearrangement, sequence reads were collapsed and filtered. Productive Simpson clonality was computed per sample as the square root of Simpson's diversity index over productive rearrangements. TCRdb limited this immuneACCESS table to in-frame rearrangements with V and J called. A share of clones is missing; checked studies link under half to unresolved V genes, and the rest is unexplained. That table furnishes V, J and clone size, whereas the DNA furnished D and trimming. The sample table holds about 180,000 clones, of which 88% were seen once. The top ten hold 9% to 10% of the sample.

Concerning this clone itself: Its antigen is still unknown. Base-call qualities are not available, and no considerably larger clone is one nucleotide away.

Enrolling through a virtual design, the prospective study's participants ranged in age from about 18 to 89 years and lived across approximately 25 United States geographic areas. Cohort assignment in the prospective study relied on participant-reported clinical history from a screening survey and a study questionnaire. ImmuneRACE Cohort 3 recovered participants were defined by two consecutive negative NP/OP PCR tests, healthcare professional clearance, or symptom resolution. Mobile phlebotomists in the prospective study collected whole blood, serum and a nasopharyngeal or oropharyngeal swab from every participant. Additional blood draws and questionnaires over an approximately 2-month period could optionally be provided by prospective study participants. Before DNA extraction, blood samples from the prospective study were shipped at room temperature or frozen. The full study reports these points: How much clinical and demographic metadata was included differed by source and by participant, and the metadata was provided uncurated.

This clonotype was obtained from a woman between 18 and 29 years old who had recovered from COVID-19. The specimen sequenced was PBMCs or T cells enriched from blood (not recorded which).

The nucleotide sequence reads TGTGCCAGCAGTTTAAGAGGGACAGGGTTTATTTCGGCTTTCTTT. The translation is CASSLRGTGFISAFF. The chain is assembled from TRBV28 and TRBJ1-1; 9 central nucleotides agree with TRBD1. The germline V gene supplies CDR1 MDHEN and CDR2 SYDVKM. The CDR3 covers 15 residues, taking in both the cysteine and the phenylalanine. Only the CDR3 region is kept as DNA, spanning 45 bases read in frame from base 1. Trimming removed 2 bases from V and 11 bases from J; the gene matches leave 12 bases unexplained.